The entry below gives a single T cell receptor (beta chain) sequence along with its context. Its recognized antigen is unknown. Base-call qualities are not available, and no considerably larger clone is one nucleotide away. The data are from a study of blood T cell repertoires in COVID-19 (dated by TCRdb to between 2020 and 2021). In the study overall: Samples covering the acute and convalescent phases of COVID-19 were provided by collaborators in the United States, Italy and Spain. The material from the prospective study consisted of cDNA or gDNA derived from T cells, B-cell-depleted T cells, or PBMCs. Samples came from the ongoing ImmuneRACE study (first 160 participants) plus 1,254 subjects from 6 global collaborators. Sample metadata almost always included a de-identified subject ID, COVID-19 status, age in years and sex. Subjects who had been exposed to COVID-19, were actively infected with it, or had recovered from it provided the deeply sampled blood TCRbeta repertoires that made up the dataset. Where available, HLA class I and class II types were taken from metadata supplied by the sample provider and were not determined by assay-based typing. The repertoires were made available in a free public database intended to serve as a resource for research on the immune response to SARS-CoV-2. The full study reports these points: The quantity of clinical and demographic metadata differed by source and by participant and was supplied without curation.

Participants in the prospective study were aged about 18 to 95 years, lived in about two dozen United States geographic areas, and enrolled through a virtual design. In the prospective study, cohorts were assigned on the basis of participant-reported clinical history obtained from a screening survey and a study questionnaire. In the prospective study, mobile phlebotomists collected whole blood, serum and a nasopharyngeal or oropharyngeal swab from each participant. Additional blood draws and questionnaires over an approximately two-month period could optionally be provided by prospective study participants. Before DNA extraction, blood samples from the prospective study were shipped at room temperature or frozen. The immunoSEQ Assay, a bias-controlled multiplex PCR, was used to amplify TCRbeta CDR3 regions from genomic DNA. In the paper's pipeline: The number of nucleated cells in each sample was estimated from the amplification of reference gene primers within the assay. To quantify the absolute abundance of each unique TCRbeta CDR3 rearrangement, sequence reads were collapsed and filtered. Productive Simpson clonality was computed per sample as the square root of Simpson's diversity index over productive rearrangements. TCRdb provides this immuneACCESS table in a form limited to in-frame rearrangements. Some clones are lacking; in checked studies, under half of them reflect an unresolved V gene, and why the rest are absent is not known. V, J and clone size reflect that table, while D and trimming were determined from the DNA. Recorded for this sample are 200,000 to 300,000 clones; around 89% of them occurred a single time. The ten largest clones capture 2% to 3% of the sample.

The junction shows trimming of 2 bases on V and 8 bases on J, and the gene matches do not reach 8 bases of it. There are 15 amino acids in the CDR3, from cysteine to phenylalanine inclusive. Solely the CDR3 DNA is kept, with 45 bases framed from the first base. The germline V gene (reference sequence) provides CDR1 GTSNPN and CDR2 SVGIG. Input material: PBMCs or T cells enriched from blood (not recorded which). This clonotype originated in a woman between 35 and 50 years old with acute COVID-19. The rearranged segments are TRBV30 and TRBJ1-6, and 8 junctional nucleotides match TRBD1. The CDR3 is CAWSPTRTGHSPLHF. The DNA is TGTGCCTGGAGTCCAACTCGGACAGGGCATTCACCCCTCCACTTT.